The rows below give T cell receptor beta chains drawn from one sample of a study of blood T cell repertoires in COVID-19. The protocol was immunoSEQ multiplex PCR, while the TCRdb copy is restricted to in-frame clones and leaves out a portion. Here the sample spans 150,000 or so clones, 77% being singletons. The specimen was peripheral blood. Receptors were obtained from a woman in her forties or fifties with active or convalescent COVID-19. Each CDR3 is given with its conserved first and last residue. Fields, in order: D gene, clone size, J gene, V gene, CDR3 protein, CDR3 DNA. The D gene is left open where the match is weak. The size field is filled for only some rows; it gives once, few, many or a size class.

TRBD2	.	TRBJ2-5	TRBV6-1	CASSEAGLAGVETQYF	TGTGCCAGCAGTGAAGCGGGACTAGCGGGAGTCGAGACCCAGTACTTC
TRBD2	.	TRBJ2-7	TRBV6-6	CASRRQRDSYEQYF	TGTGCCAGCCGGAGACAGCGGGACTCCTACGAGCAGTACTTC
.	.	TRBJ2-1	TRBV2	CASSVYNEQFF	TGTGCCAGCAGCGTCTACAATGAGCAGTTCTTC
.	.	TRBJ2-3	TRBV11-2	CASSRTTGDTDTQYF	TGTGCCAGCAGCCGCACGACGGGGGACACAGATACGCAGTATTTT
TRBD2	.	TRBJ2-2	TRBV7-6	CASKEAGGFTGELFF	TGTGCCAGCAAGGAGGCGGGAGGGTTCACCGGGGAGCTGTTTTTT
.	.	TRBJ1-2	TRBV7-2	CASRDWDYGYTF	TGTGCCAGCAGGGACTGGGACTATGGCTACACCTTC
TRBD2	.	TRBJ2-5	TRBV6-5	CASSYYRAGGKETQYF	TGTGCCAGCAGTTACTACCGGGCGGGAGGTAAAGAGACCCAGTACTTC
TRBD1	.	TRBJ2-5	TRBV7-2	CASSLGGGAARETQYF	TGTGCCAGCAGCTTAGGAGGGGGCGCGGCCAGAGAGACCCAGTACTTC
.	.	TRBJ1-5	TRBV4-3	CASSQWQGSNQPQHF	TGCGCCAGCAGCCAATGGCAGGGTAGCAATCAGCCCCAGCATTTT
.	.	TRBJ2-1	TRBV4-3	CASSPRGSGYNEQFF	TGCGCCAGCAGCCCCCGGGGTAGCGGTTACAATGAGCAGTTCTTC
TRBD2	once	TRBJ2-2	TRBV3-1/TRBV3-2	CASSQKSPWGRASTGELFF	TGTGCCAGCAGCCAAAAATCCCCATGGGGGAGGGCCTCCACCGGGGAGCTGTTTTTT
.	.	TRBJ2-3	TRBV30	CAWSVRGGNTQYF	TGTGCCTGGAGTGTACGAGGGGGAAATACGCAGTATTTT
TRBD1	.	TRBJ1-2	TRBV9	CASSVGQGYGYTF	TGTGCCAGCAGCGTAGGACAGGGGTATGGCTACACCTTC
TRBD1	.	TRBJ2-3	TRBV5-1	CASSHSGTGKGDTQYF	TGCGCCAGCAGCCACTCCGGGACAGGGAAGGGGGATACGCAGTATTTT
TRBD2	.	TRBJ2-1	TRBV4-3	CASSQVGTSGYNEQFF	TGCGCCAGCAGCCAAGTGGGGACTAGCGGGTACAATGAGCAGTTCTTC
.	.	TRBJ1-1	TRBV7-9	CASSARADTEAFF	TGTGCCAGCAGCGCCAGGGCGGACACTGAAGCTTTCTTT
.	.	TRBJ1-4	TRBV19	CASGTPYDEKLFF	TGTGCCTCAGGGACACCCTACGATGAAAAACTGTTTTTT
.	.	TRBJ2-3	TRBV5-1	CASSLYRGTDTQYF	TGCGCCAGCAGCTTGTATAGGGGGACAGATACGCAGTATTTT
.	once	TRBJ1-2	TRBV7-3	CASSQGEENGYTF	TGTGCCAGCAGCCAAGGGGAGGAAAACGGCTACACCTTC
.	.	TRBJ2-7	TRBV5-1	CASSLEGAYEQYF	TGCGCCAGCAGCTTGGAGGGGGCCTACGAGCAGTACTTC
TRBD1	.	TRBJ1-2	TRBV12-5	CASGSEGQLLYGYTF	TGTGCTAGTGGTTCCGAGGGACAGCTCCTCTATGGCTACACCTTC
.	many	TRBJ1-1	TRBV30	CAWSWQGKGAFF	TGTGCCTGGAGTTGGCAGGGCAAGGGAGCTTTCTTT
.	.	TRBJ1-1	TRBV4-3	CASSQGALWDKSNTEAFF	TGCGCCAGCAGCCAAGGGGCCCTCTGGGACAAATCCAACACTGAAGCTTTCTTT
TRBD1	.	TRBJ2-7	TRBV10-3	CAISYTGDEQYF	TGTGCCATCAGTTACACAGGGGATGAGCAGTACTTC
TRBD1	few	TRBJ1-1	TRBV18	CASSPPGTGAVIEAFF	TGTGCCAGCTCACCACCGGGGACAGGGGCGGTGATTGAAGCTTTCTTT
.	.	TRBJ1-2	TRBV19	CASSLGTPTSGYGYTF	TGTGCCAGTAGTCTCGGGACACCGACCTCGGGCTACGGCTACACCTTC
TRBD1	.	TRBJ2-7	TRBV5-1	CASSRTGINEQYF	TGCGCCAGCAGCCGGACAGGGATTAACGAGCAGTACTTC
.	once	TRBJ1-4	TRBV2	CASRQAQYEKLFF	TGTGCCAGCAGGCAGGCCCAATATGAAAAACTGTTTTTT
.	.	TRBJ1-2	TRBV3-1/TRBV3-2	CASSQREGYTF	TGTGCCAGCAGCCAACGGGAGGGCTACACCTTC
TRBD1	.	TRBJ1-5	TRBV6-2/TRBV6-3	CASSSGGPQHF	TGTGCCAGCAGCTCAGGGGGGCCCCAGCATTTT
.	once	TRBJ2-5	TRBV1	CTSSQDRGSGGAETQYF	TGCACCAGCAGCCAAGATCGCGGTAGCGGGGGGGCAGAGACCCAGTACTTC
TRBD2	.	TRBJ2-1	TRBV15	CATCPGLAAGEQFF	TGTGCCACCTGTCCGGGACTAGCGGCTGGTGAGCAGTTCTTC
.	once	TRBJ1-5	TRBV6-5	CASRTVTDQPQHF	TGTGCCAGCAGAACGGTCACCGATCAGCCCCAGCATTTT
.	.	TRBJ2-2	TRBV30	CAWSLPGTNTGELFF	TGTGCCTGGAGTTTGCCAGGGACGAACACCGGGGAGCTGTTTTTT
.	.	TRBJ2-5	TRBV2	CASSDGDWQGTQYF	TGTGCCAGCAGTGATGGGGACTGGCAGGGGACCCAGTACTTC
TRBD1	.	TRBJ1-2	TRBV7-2	CASSLGVTGGKSYGYTF	TGTGCCAGCAGCTTAGGGGTGACAGGGGGGAAATCCTATGGCTACACCTTC
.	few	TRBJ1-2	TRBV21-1	CASSPKGVADPIGYGYTF	TGTGCCAGCAGCCCCAAGGGGGTGGCAGATCCGATCGGCTATGGCTACACCTTC
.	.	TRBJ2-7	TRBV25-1	CASPGKGGSYEQYF	TGTGCCAGCCCTGGTAAAGGCGGCTCCTACGAGCAGTACTTC
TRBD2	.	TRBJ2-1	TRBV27	CASSLSLAGGEQFF	TGTGCCAGCAGTTTAAGTCTAGCGGGAGGAGAGCAGTTCTTC
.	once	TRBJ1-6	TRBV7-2	CASSPWSSYNSPLHF	TGTGCCAGCAGCCCATGGAGCTCCTATAATTCACCCCTCCACTTT
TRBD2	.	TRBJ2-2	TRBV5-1	CASSRSGGMAGELFF	TGCGCCAGCAGCCGTAGCGGGGGGATGGCCGGGGAGCTGTTTTTT
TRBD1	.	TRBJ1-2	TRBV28	CASTLDRNYGYTF	TGTGCCAGCACCTTGGACAGGAACTATGGCTACACCTTC
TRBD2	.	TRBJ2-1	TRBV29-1	CSAGLVNEQFF	TGCAGCGCAGGACTAGTCAATGAGCAGTTCTTC
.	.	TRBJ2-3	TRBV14	CASSQAMSRSTDTQYF	TGTGCCAGCAGCCAGGCTATGTCGCGGAGCACAGATACGCAGTATTTT
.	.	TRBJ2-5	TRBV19	CASTQGPGIGETQYF	TGTGCCAGTACTCAGGGGCCGGGGATAGGCGAGACCCAGTACTTC
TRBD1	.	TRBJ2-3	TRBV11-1	CASSKTGGITDTQYF	TGTGCCAGCAGCAAGACAGGGGGCATCACAGATACGCAGTATTTT
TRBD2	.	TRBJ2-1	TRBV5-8	CASSLEGTSGSSYNEQFF	TGTGCCAGCAGCTTGGAGGGGACTAGCGGGAGTTCCTACAATGAGCAGTTCTTC
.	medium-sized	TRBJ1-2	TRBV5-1	CASSKQVSNYGYTF	TGCGCCAGCAGCAAACAGGTCTCTAACTATGGCTACACCTTC
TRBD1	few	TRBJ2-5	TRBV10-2	CASSETGGQETQYF	TGCGCCAGCAGTGAGACAGGGGGTCAAGAGACCCAGTACTTC
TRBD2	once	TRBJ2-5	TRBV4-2	CASSQEWMASGRGKTQYF	TGTGCCAGCAGCCAAGAGTGGATGGCTAGCGGGAGAGGGAAGACCCAGTACTTC
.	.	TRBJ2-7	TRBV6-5	CASSGLYEQYF	TGTGCCAGCAGCGGACTTTACGAGCAGTACTTC
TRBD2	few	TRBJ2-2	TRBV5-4	CASSRWAGGPSTGELFF	TGTGCCAGCAGTCGGTGGGCGGGAGGGCCGAGCACCGGGGAGCTGTTTTTT
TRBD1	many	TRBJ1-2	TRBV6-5	CASRPPGQGMDGYTF	TGTGCCAGCAGGCCGCCGGGACAGGGGATGGATGGCTACACCTTC
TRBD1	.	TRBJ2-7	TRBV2	CASSEVGQGGEQYF	TGTGCCAGCAGTGAGGTTGGACAGGGGGGGGAGCAGTACTTC
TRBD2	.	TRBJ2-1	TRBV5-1	CASSPLAAGGPNEQFF	TGCGCCAGCAGCCCACTCGCAGCGGGAGGGCCGAATGAGCAGTTCTTC
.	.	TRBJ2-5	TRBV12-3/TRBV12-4	CASSLKETQYF	TGTGCCAGCAGCCTAAAAGAGACCCAGTACTTC
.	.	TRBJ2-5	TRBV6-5	CASSYSHGRVQETQYF	TGTGCCAGCAGTTACTCGCATGGGAGAGTGCAAGAGACCCAGTACTTC